This T cell receptor (beta chain) was captured in a study of T cells after yellow fever vaccination. A few counts support this clonotype. CDR3 length: 15 amino acids. Germline V lookup: CDR1 DFQATT, CDR2 SNEGSKA (reference sequence). Trimming cost V 1 base and J 8 bases, with 19 bases left between them. TCRdb itself ran the 5' RACE reads through MiXCR, one entry per CDR3 protein. The sample shows roughly 250,000 distinct CDR3 sequences, roughly 13% of them seen only once. The chain carries TRBV20-1 and TRBJ2-3; perhaps D is TRBD1 or TRBD2 (6 bases each). The clonotype comes from a man aged 30 to 39 who received the YFV17D yellow fever vaccine. This specimen was CD4+ T cells sorted from PBMCs, taken 45 days after the yellow fever booster vaccination. DNA for the CDR3: TGCAGTGCTAGAGTCGTACGGGGGCTCGGGGGTACGCAGTATTTT. It encodes CSARVVRGLGGTQYF.